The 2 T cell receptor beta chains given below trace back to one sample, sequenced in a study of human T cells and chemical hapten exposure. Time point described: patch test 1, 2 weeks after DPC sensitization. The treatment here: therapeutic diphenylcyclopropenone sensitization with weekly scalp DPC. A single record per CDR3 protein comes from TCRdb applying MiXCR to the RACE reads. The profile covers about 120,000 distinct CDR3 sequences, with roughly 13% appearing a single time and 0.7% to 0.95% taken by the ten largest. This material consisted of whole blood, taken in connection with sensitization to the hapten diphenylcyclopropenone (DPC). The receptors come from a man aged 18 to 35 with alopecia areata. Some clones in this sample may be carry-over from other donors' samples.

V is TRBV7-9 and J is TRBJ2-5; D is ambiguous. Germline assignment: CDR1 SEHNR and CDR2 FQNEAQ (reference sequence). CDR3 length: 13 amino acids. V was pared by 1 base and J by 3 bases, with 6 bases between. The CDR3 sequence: CASSLVVEETQYF. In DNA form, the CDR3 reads TGTGCCAGCAGCTTAGTAGTGGAAGAGACCCAGTACTTC. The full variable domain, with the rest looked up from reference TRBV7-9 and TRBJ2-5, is DTGVSQNPRHKITKRGQNVTFRCDPISEHNRLYWYRQTLGQGPEFLTYFQNEAQLEKSRLLSDRFSAERPKGSFSTLEIQRTEQGDSAMYLCASSLVVEETQYFGPGTRLLVL.

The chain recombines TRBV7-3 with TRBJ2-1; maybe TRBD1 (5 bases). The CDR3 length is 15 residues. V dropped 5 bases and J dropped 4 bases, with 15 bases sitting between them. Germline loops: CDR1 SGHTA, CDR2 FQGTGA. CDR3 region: CASSVALGPYNEQFF. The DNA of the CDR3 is TGTGCCAGCAGCGTTGCCCTGGGGCCATACAATGAGCAGTTCTTC.